The sequence of this T cell receptor beta chain was determined in a study of shared clonotypes between healthy human individuals. A note on this clone: Additional DNA sequences in this sample encode the identical CDR3.

Naivety among CD8 cells was defined by CD45RO negativity and positive CCR7 selection, thereby excluding terminally differentiated effector memory CD45RA+ cells. The ends were cut back, 2 bases at V and 6 bases at J, with 7 bases in the middle. CDR1 MGHDK and CDR2 SYGVNS come from the germline V gene. This CDR3 has 13 amino acids. Repertoires were generated with immunoSEQ multiplex PCR, while TCRdb's copy carries only in-frame clones and drops some. The data hold around 2,000,000 clones, with around 96% observed a single time. The source material was naive CD8+ T cells sorted from blood. V is TRBV25-1 and J is TRBJ2-2, with D maybe TRBD2 (5 bases). The TCR comes from a young man in good health. CDR3 nucleotides: TGTGCCAGCAGTGAAGGGAGTCCCGGGGAGCTGTTTTTT. This encodes CASSEGSPGELFF. Drawing the rest from reference TRBV25-1 and TRBJ2-2, the complete variable domain is EADIYQTPRYLVIGTGKKITLECSQTMGHDKMYWYQQDPGMELHLIHYSYGVNSTEKGDLSSESTVSRIRTEHFPLTLESARPSHTSQYLCASSEGSPGELFFGEGSRLTVL.